The T cell receptor (beta chain) described here comes from a study of spatial heterogeneity in lung cancer. TCRdb reprocessed the 5' RACE reads with MiXCR, giving one entry per CDR3 protein. The sample consists of thousands of distinct CDR3 sequences, less than 9.5% of them appearing once. By sample fraction, this clonotype is medium-sized. The CDR3 sequence is 11 residues long. Germline V gene sequence: CDR1 DFQATT, CDR2 SNEGSKA (reference sequence). V shed 1 base and J shed 6 bases, with 7 bases lying between them. Regarding time point: sample taken at primary tumor resection. V is TRBV20-1 and J is TRBJ2-7; D not certain. The sample in question was normal lung tissue next to the tumor, obtained at surgery. The TCR was taken from a female donor with early-stage non-small cell lung cancer. The CDR3 region is CSARAPPEQYF. Written as DNA, the CDR3 is TGCAGTGCTAGAGCCCCTCCCGAGCAGTACTTC.